One sample yielded the 3 T cell receptor beta chains listed below, sequenced in a study of T cell responses to AZD1222 COVID-19 vaccine. Here immunoSEQ multiplex PCR was the method, and the copy in TCRdb shows in-frame clones only, minus some. The sample comprises roughly 130,000 clones, roughly 91% of which are singletons, and under 3.5% rests with the top ten. The source material was peripheral blood, sampled on day 0 of AZD1222 vaccination. Receptor source: an adult in good health.

The genes are TRBV10-1 and TRBJ1-2; no clear D. Trimming stripped 0 bases from V and 4 bases from J, with 6 bases between. CDR3 length: 13 amino acids. CDR1 is WNHNN and CDR2 is SYGVQD in the germline V gene (reference sequence). CDR3: CASSESNSYGYTF. CDR3 in DNA: TGCGCCAGCAGTGAGTCGAACAGCTATGGCTACACCTTC.

This clone was seen just once. This chain links TRBV6-2 or TRBV6-3 with TRBJ2-7, with 11 bases matching TRBD2. Per the germline V gene, CDR1 is MNHEY and CDR2 is SVGEGT. The CDR3 runs 19 residues. V dropped 3 bases and J dropped 3; count of bases not matched to a gene: 16. CDR3 sequence (DNA): TGTGCCAGCAGTTATTCAAGGACTAGCGGGTCCCCATCTCTCTACGAGCAGTACTTC. Amino acid sequence: CASSYSRTSGSPSLYEQYF.

The chain has TRBV2 and TRBJ2-4; D possibly matches TRBD1 or TRBD2 (5 bases each). Germline lookup yields CDR1 SNHLY and CDR2 FYNNEI. Trimming took 7 bases from V and 10 from J, leaving 20 bases between them. The CDR3 covers 14 residues. The CDR3 nucleotides read TGTGCCAGCACTACCTTCAGGGTCGAGGGGATTCAGTACTTC. This sequence encodes CASTTFRVEGIQYF.